These 28 T cell receptor beta chains share one sample of origin, sequenced in a study of regulatory T cells in long-lasting Graves disease. The authors built TCR beta libraries using iRepertoire HTBI primers and Arm-PCR of CDR3 regions. TCRdb independently ran MiXCR on the multiplex PCR reads; one entry per CDR3 protein. The table records fewer than 400,000 distinct CDR3 sequences, approximately 20% of them present only once. Stated time point: newly diagnosed GD, antithyroid drugs for less than 3 months. Preparation of the TCR library used RNA extracted from PBMCs. Source: peripheral blood mononuclear cells (PBMCs), taken at new diagnosis, from a patient treated with antithyroid drugs. These receptors originate from a female donor with Graves disease.

This clonotype appeared many times. The J gene is TRBJ2-1, the V gene TRBV3-1; D not resolved. The CDR3 is 13 residues long. V shed 1 base and J shed 7 bases, with 8 bases lying between them. CDR1 LGHDT and CDR2 YNNKEL come from the germline V gene (reference sequence). The CDR3 DNA follows: TGTGCCAGCAGCCAAGTACAAGGGAATGAGCAGTTCTTC. It specifies CASSQVQGNEQFF.

In this sample, this clonotype turned up many times. The chain recombines TRBV9 with TRBJ2-3; TRBD2 matches at 7 bases. V shed 4 bases, J shed 3 bases, and the junction held 11 bases outside the gene matches. Per germline, CDR1 SGDLS and CDR2 YYNGEE. The CDR3 loop spans 16 amino acids. As DNA, the CDR3 is TGTGCCAGCAGCCCCGGGGTAGCGGGTGTGACAGATACGCAGTATTTT. It yields the protein CASSPGVAGVTDTQYF. Filled out from reference TRBV9 and TRBJ2-3, the complete variable domain reads DSGVTQTPKHLITATGQRVTLRCSPRSGDLSVYWYQQSLDQGLQFLIQYYNGEERAKGNILERFSAQQFPDLHSELNLSSLELGDSALYFCASSPGVAGVTDTQYFGPGTRLTVL.

This clonotype is a singleton in its sample. Given a much more abundant clone one base away, this may be a read error. V is TRBV18 and J is TRBJ2-5; a weak D match, TRBD2 (5 bases). CDR3 length: 15 residues. Germline CDR1 reads KGHSH; CDR2 reads LQKENI. The CDR3, as DNA: TGTGCCAGCTCATCACCATCCGGGGTTGGGGAGACCCAGTACTTC. It is translated as CASSSPSGVGETQYF. Full variable domain (missing parts from reference TRBV18 and TRBJ2-5): NAGVMQNPRHLVRRRGQEARLRCSPMKGHSHVYWYRQLPEEGLKFMVYLQKENIIDESGMPKERFSAEFPKEGPSILRIQQVVRGDSAAYFCASSSPSGVGETQYFGPGTRLLVL.

This clonotype has at least ten counts. The chain couples TRBV5-1 to TRBJ1-2; TRBD1 agrees at 7 bases. The V gene end was trimmed by 0 bases and the J gene end by 1 base; junction bases not matched to a gene: 0. The CDR3 is made up of 14 amino acids. CDR1 is SGHRS and CDR2 is YFSETQ in the germline V gene. CDR3 sequence: CASSLGQGNYGYTF. CDR3 coding DNA: TGCGCCAGCAGCTTGGGACAGGGTAACTATGGCTACACCTTC.

This clonotype was counted many times. This chain links TRBV11-3 with TRBJ1-1, with TRBD1 identical over 9 bases. Trimming took 8 bases from V and 1 from J; bases not matched to a gene: 14. The CDR3 length is 17 residues. Germline CDR1 SGHNT, CDR2 YENEEA. The CDR3 sequence: CASGDRVSFGSNTEAFF. The CDR3, as DNA: TGTGCCAGCGGGGACAGGGTTTCGTTTGGATCGAACACTGAAGCTTTCTTT.

In regard to this clonotype: It may be a read error: a sequence one base away is much more abundant. This rearrangement joins TRBV20-1 to TRBJ2-7; no reliable D call. The CDR3 consists of 11 residues. The germline V gene encodes CDR1 DFQATT and CDR2 SNEGSKA (reference sequence). The CDR3 DNA follows: TGCAGTGCTAGGACAAGCTACGGGCAGTACTTC. It is translated as CSARTSYGQYF.

This clonotype was seen many times. This chain joins TRBV19 and TRBJ1-5; D is unresolved. V shed 3 bases and J shed 3 bases, with 12 bases lying between them. Germline values: CDR1 LNHDA, CDR2 SQIVND (reference sequence). The CDR3 covers 15 residues. CDR3 region: CASSIAGSLNQPQHF. The CDR3 bases are TGTGCCAGTAGTATCGCGGGGTCTCTCAATCAGCCCCAGCATTTT.

There are many counts of this clonotype. V usage is TRBV6-2 or TRBV6-3 and J usage is TRBJ2-1; 9 bases align to TRBD2. Germline CDR1 and CDR2: MNHEY and SVGEGT. The CDR3 has 15 residues. The trim removed 6 bases at V and 0 bases at J, leaving 3 bases unmatched. CDR3 loop: CASSRSGGSYNEQFF. In nucleotides, the CDR3 is TGTGCCAGCAGCCGTAGCGGGGGCTCCTACAATGAGCAGTTCTTC.

This clonotype was counted only a few times. The chain recombines TRBV5-1 with TRBJ2-2; tentatively, D is TRBD1 or TRBD2 (6 bases each). The ends were cut back, 3 bases at V and 5 bases at J, with 14 bases in the middle. Germline CDR1 and CDR2: SGHRS and YFSETQ. The CDR3 sequence is 15 residues long. Here the CDR3 DNA reads TGCGCCAGCAGCTCGTTCGGGGGCGAGACCGGGGAGCTGTTTTTT. Translated: CASSSFGGETGELFF.

This clonotype was counted ten times or more. The chain is built from TRBV27 and TRBJ2-3; 10 positions agree with TRBD2. The CDR3 sequence is 16 residues long. The V segment lost 4 bases and the J segment 4 bases; nucleotides outside the gene matches: 8. Per the germline V gene, CDR1 is MNHEY and CDR2 is SMNVEV (reference sequence). The chain's CDR3 is CASSSLAGNGSDTQYF. The CDR3 DNA reads as TGTGCCAGCAGTTCACTAGCGGGAAATGGCTCAGATACGCAGTATTTT.

This clonotype has a count of ten or more. The rearrangement links TRBV13 to TRBJ1-1, with no clear D. V was trimmed by 5 bases and J by 0 bases, leaving 7 bases between them. Germline CDR1 and CDR2: PRHDT and FYEKMQ (reference sequence). This CDR3 is built from 13 residues. CDR3: CASSRVMNTEAFF. The CDR3 coding sequence is TGTGCCAGCAGCCGGGTCATGAACACTGAAGCTTTCTTT.

This clonotype was detected ten times or more. The chain has TRBV19 and TRBJ2-7; TRBD2 aligns across 7 bases. From germline, CDR1 is LNHDA and CDR2 SQIVND (reference sequence). The V segment lost 2 bases and the J segment 0 bases; nucleotides outside the gene matches: 4. The CDR3 runs 15 residues. CDR3 sequence (DNA): TGTGCCAGTAGTATAAAGGGGACTACCTCCTACGAGCAGTACTTC. This translates into CASSIKGTTSYEQYF.

On this clonotype: A much bigger clone sits one base away, suggesting this may be a read error. V is TRBV9 and J is TRBJ2-1; 9 positions match TRBD1. Germline loops: CDR1 SGDLS, CDR2 YYNGEE. CDR3 length equals 19 residues. The V segment lost 1 base and the J segment 0 bases; nucleotides outside the gene matches: 11. CDR3 sequence: CASSVRPGTGMSSYNEQFF. As DNA, the CDR3 is TGTGCCAGCAGCGTAAGACCCGGGACAGGGATGAGCTCCTACAATGAGCAGTTCTTC.

The sample holds a few counts of this clonotype. The gene calls are TRBV15 and TRBJ2-3; 7 positions match TRBD2. Germline assignment: CDR1 LNHNV and CDR2 YYDKDF (reference sequence). The CDR3 contains 15 residues. V trimming: 1 base; J trimming: 0 bases; junction bases outside the gene matches: 1. DNA for the CDR3: TGTGCCACCAGCAGAGGGGAGGGCAGCACAGATACGCAGTATTTT. It yields the protein CATSRGEGSTDTQYF.

This clonotype was picked up many times. This sequence joins TRBV5-1 and TRBJ2-7; TRBD1 might be the D (5 bases). Trimming shortened V by 7 bases and J by 3 bases, and 14 bases separated the two germline ends. Germline V gene sequence: CDR1 SGHRS, CDR2 YFSETQ. The CDR3 covers 13 residues. For the CDR3, the DNA is TGCGCCAGCGGGGCAGGGCCAATCTACGAGCAGTACTTC. Translation gives CASGAGPIYEQYF. The full variable domain, rest sourced from reference TRBV5-1 and TRBJ2-7, is KAGVTQTPRYLIKTRGQQVTLSCSPISGHRSVSWYQQTPGQGLQFLFEYFSETQRNKGNFPGRFSGRQFSNSRSEMNVSTLELGDSALYLCASGAGPIYEQYFGPGTRLTVT.

On this clonotype itself: This likely reflects a read error, since a far larger clone is one base away. This chain joins TRBV28 and TRBJ2-1; 9 bases are a match to TRBD1. Germline-derived CDR1 and CDR2 are MDHEN and SYDVKM. After removal of 5 bases from V and 10 bases from J, the junction contained 21 bases not matched to a gene. The CDR3 has 18 amino acids. CDR3 amino acids: CASSGVGTPGTGKYEQFF. DNA for the CDR3: TGTGCCAGCAGTGGGGTGGGGACCCCCGGGACAGGGAAGTACGAGCAGTTCTTC.

This chain links TRBV7-9 with TRBJ2-1; 11 positions agree with TRBD2. After removal of 4 bases from V and 6 bases from J, the junction contained 8 bases not matched to a gene. The CDR3 totals 16 residues. Germline-derived CDR1 and CDR2 are SEHNR and FQNEAQ (reference sequence). CDR3 region: CASSSTTSGNFNEQFF. The CDR3 bases are TGTGCCAGCAGCTCCACGACTAGCGGGAACTTCAATGAGCAGTTCTTC.

This clonotype occurred many times. CDR3 DNA: TGTGCCAGCAGACAGAGGGAGGGATCGATAAAGACCCAGTACTTC. This encodes CASRQREGSIKTQYF. The genes are TRBV28 and TRBJ2-5; TRBD2 agrees at 7 bases. This CDR3 is built from 15 residues. The V segment lost 6 bases and the J segment 6 bases; nucleotides outside the gene matches: 13. Germline CDR1 MDHEN, CDR2 SYDVKM.

CDR3 nucleotides: TGTGCCAGCAGCTCCCGGGACAGGGGGCAGGGCGAGCAGTACTTC. It codes for CASSSRDRGQGEQYF. This chain joins TRBV7-8 and TRBJ2-7, with TRBD1 identical over 12 bases. The CDR3 runs 15 residues. Germline V lookup: CDR1 SGHVS, CDR2 FQNEAQ. The J segment lost 6 bases and the V segment lost 4 bases, leaving 7 bases of the junction unmatched.

This clonotype was counted between two and nine times. The gene calls are TRBV9 and TRBJ2-2; 8 positions match TRBD1. The trim removed 1 base at V and 4 bases at J, leaving 0 bases unmatched. Germline V CDR1 and CDR2: SGDLS, YYNGEE. The CDR3 contains 14 residues. The CDR3 sequence is CASSVQGATGELFF. The DNA for the CDR3 is TGTGCCAGCAGCGTACAGGGGGCCACCGGGGAGCTGTTTTTT.

This clonotype showed up many times. The chain recombines TRBV7-9 with TRBJ1-2; D is unclear. The CDR3 loop spans 15 amino acids. Germline V gene sequence: CDR1 SEHNR, CDR2 FQNEAQ (reference sequence). Trimming left V 1 base short and J 3 bases short, with 12 bases between. CDR3 nucleotides: TGTGCCAGCAGCTTAGGGATTGAAATGCACTATGGCTACACCTTC. Translation: CASSLGIEMHYGYTF. The whole variable domain, filled in from reference TRBV7-9 and TRBJ1-2, reads DTGVSQNPRHKITKRGQNVTFRCDPISEHNRLYWYRQTLGQGPEFLTYFQNEAQLEKSRLLSDRFSAERPKGSFSTLEIQRTEQGDSAMYLCASSLGIEMHYGYTFGSGTRLTVV.

This clonotype was counted many times. The chain carries TRBV29-1 and TRBJ2-7; TRBD1 is a possible D gene (6 bases). Between the trimmed V and J ends, which lost 1 base and 6 bases, there was a span of 19 bases. Germline V CDR1 and CDR2: SQVTM, ANQGSEA. The CDR3 is 15 residues long. CDR3 loop: CSVEAGQEDSAEQYF. The CDR3 nucleotides are TGCAGCGTTGAAGCAGGCCAAGAGGACAGTGCCGAGCAGTACTTC.

V gene TRBV19 combines with J gene TRBJ2-1; the D is unclear. V was shortened by 3 bases and J by 5 bases, with 5 bases between the two germline ends. The CDR3 extends over 12 amino acids. Germline-derived CDR1 and CDR2 are LNHDA and SQIVND (reference sequence). CDR3 region: CASSMGDNEQFF. The CDR3 nucleotides read TGTGCCAGTAGTATGGGCGACAATGAGCAGTTCTTC.

This clonotype was seen many times. This chain joins TRBV27 and TRBJ2-1; a weak D match, TRBD1 (6 bases). Germline CDR1 reads MNHEY; CDR2 reads SMNVEV (reference sequence). The CDR3 runs 17 residues. Trimming cost V 7 bases and J 9 bases, with 28 bases left between them. The CDR3: CASKGSEGWGHLGEQFF. The CDR3 coding sequence is TGTGCCAGCAAAGGGTCCGAGGGGTGGGGGCACCTGGGTGAGCAGTTCTTC.

The chain has TRBV6-1 and TRBJ1-1; 12 positions match TRBD1. The CDR3 sequence is 18 residues long. Trimming at V came to 8 bases and at J to 8 bases, leaving 21 bases not matched to a gene. Germline V gene lookup returns CDR1 MNHNS and CDR2 SASEGT. The CDR3 is CASEGTPGTGGKLFEAFF. In DNA form, the CDR3 reads TGTGCCAGCGAAGGTACCCCCGGGACAGGGGGCAAGCTATTCGAAGCTTTCTTT.

A remark on this clonotype: One base separates it from a far larger clone, so it is likely a read error. The J gene is TRBJ2-3, the V gene TRBV2, with 8 nucleotides matching TRBD1. The germline V gene has CDR1 SNHLY and CDR2 FYNNEI. Trimming removed 6 bases from V and 1 base from J; junction bases left unmatched: 9. This CDR3 has 16 amino acids. DNA for the CDR3: TGTGCCAGCAGCTACAGAACGGGACAGGGCACAGATACGCAGTATTTT. This codes for CASSYRTGQGTDTQYF. Supplemented by reference TRBV2 and TRBJ2-3, the full variable domain reads EPEVTQTPSHQVTQMGQEVILRCVPISNHLYFYWYRQILGQKVEFLVSFYNNEISEKSEIFDDQFSVERPDGSNFTLKIRSTKLEDSAMYFCASSYRTGQGTDTQYFGPGTRLTVL.

This clonotype was seen at least ten times. The V call is TRBV5-6, the J call TRBJ1-2; D unresolved. CDR1 and CDR2 from the germline V gene are SGHDT and YYEEEE. V gave up 4 bases and J gave up 4 bases, with 14 bases separating them. The CDR3 runs 14 residues. In DNA form, the CDR3 reads TGTGCCAGCAGCGAAATACAGAAAACCTATGGCTACACCTTC. Translation: CASSEIQKTYGYTF.

This clonotype has only a few counts. The rearrangement joins TRBV7-2 to TRBJ1-1, with 10 positions matching TRBD1. Germline values: CDR1 SGHTA, CDR2 FQGNSA. J was trimmed by 4 bases and V by 6 bases; bases with no gene match: 8. The CDR3 consists of 15 residues. CDR3 protein: CASSYLGQGGTEAFF. For the CDR3, the DNA is TGTGCCAGCAGTTACCTCGGACAGGGGGGCACTGAAGCTTTCTTT.